One sample yielded the 31 T cell receptor beta chains listed below, sequenced in a study of identical twins. Via MiXCR, TCRdb re-called the 5' RACE reads, giving one row per CDR3 protein. The repertoire holds hundreds of thousands of distinct CDR3 sequences, with under 8.5% as singletons. This sample was also put to use in a study of yellow fever vaccine responses in identical twins.

Sequencing was performed on PBMCs. Every receptor here comes from a woman aged 18-29 years in good health.

This clonotype was counted at least ten times. The chain carries TRBV5-1 and TRBJ1-1, with D unresolved. Germline loops: CDR1 SGHRS, CDR2 YFSETQ. Trimming took 5 bases from V and 1 from J, leaving 12 bases between them. The CDR3 covers 14 residues. The CDR3 bases are TGCGCCAGCAGGCCCCTAGAGCAGAACACTGAAGCTTTCTTT. Its translation is CASRPLEQNTEAFF.

This clonotype was picked up a small number of times. The V call is TRBV6-1, the J call TRBJ2-5; tentatively, D is TRBD2 (6 bases). The V gene lost 8 bases and the J gene lost 2 bases, with 15 bases spanning the gap. Germline CDR1 reads MNHNS; CDR2 reads SASEGT. The CDR3 totals 14 residues. CDR3 region: CASAWGEPQETQYF. The CDR3, as DNA: TGTGCCAGCGCATGGGGGGAACCTCAAGAGACCCAGTACTTC.

The V call is TRBV5-1, the J call TRBJ2-1; tentatively, D is TRBD1 or TRBD2 (6 bases each). The CDR3 is 18 residues long. The ends were cut back, 0 bases at V and 0 bases at J, with 16 bases in the middle. The germline V gene encodes CDR1 SGHRS and CDR2 YFSETQ. CDR3: CASSLGSGGISSYNEQFF. The CDR3 bases are TGCGCCAGCAGCTTGGGGTCCGGGGGCATAAGCTCCTACAATGAGCAGTTCTTC. Full variable domain (missing parts from reference TRBV5-1 and TRBJ2-1): KAGVTQTPRYLIKTRGQQVTLSCSPISGHRSVSWYQQTPGQGLQFLFEYFSETQRNKGNFPGRFSGRQFSNSRSEMNVSTLELGDSALYLCASSLGSGGISSYNEQFFGPGTRLTVL.

Here the CDR3 DNA reads TGTGCCAGCAGTTTACGGTCCCGTCAGCAGTACTTC. It specifies CASSLRSRQQYF. The chain carries TRBV12-3 or TRBV12-4 and TRBJ2-7; D is ambiguous. The germline V and J ends were trimmed by 2 bases and 8 bases, with 10 bases remaining between them. The CDR3 is 12 amino acids.

This clonotype was counted a few times. The V call is TRBV28, the J call TRBJ2-1, with 10 bases lining up with TRBD2. The CDR3 contains 17 residues. The V and J ends lost 1 base and 3 bases, in that order; junction bases with no gene match: 6. Germline CDR1 is MDHEN and CDR2 is SYDVKM. Here the CDR3 DNA reads TGTGCCAGCAGTTTATATGTAGCGGGGGGCCGCTACAATGAGCAGTTCTTC. Its protein is CASSLYVAGGRYNEQFF.

V is TRBV9 and J is TRBJ2-5; 10 bases are shared with TRBD2. V was clipped by 2 bases and J by 4 bases; unmatched bases: 5. This CDR3 is built from 15 residues. Germline CDR1 and CDR2: SGDLS and YYNGEE. CDR3 residues: CASSVTGTSAETQYF. Written as DNA, the CDR3 is TGTGCCAGCAGCGTGACCGGGACTAGCGCAGAGACCCAGTACTTC. Drawing the rest from reference TRBV9 and TRBJ2-5, the complete variable domain is DSGVTQTPKHLITATGQRVTLRCSPRSGDLSVYWYQQSLDQGLQFLIQYYNGEERAKGNILERFSAQQFPDLHSELNLSSLELGDSALYFCASSVTGTSAETQYFGPGTRLLVL.

This clonotype was counted only a few times. The rearrangement uses TRBV5-1 and TRBJ2-5; D may be TRBD1 or TRBD2 (5 bases each). The CDR3 runs to 13 residues. V lost 4 bases, J lost 4 bases, and 11 bases lay in between. Germline CDR1 is SGHRS and CDR2 is YFSETQ. CDR3 nucleotides: TGCGCCAGCAGCAGCGGACAAATAGAGACCCAGTACTTC. Translating gives CASSSGQIETQYF.

This clonotype was seen only a few times. The rearrangement joins TRBV2 to TRBJ1-5, with D perhaps matching TRBD1 (5 bases). V lost 7 bases and J lost 4, with 14 bases in between. The CDR3 runs 14 residues. Looked up from germline, CDR1 is SNHLY and CDR2 is FYNNEI. CDR3 region: CASTGGAGNQPQHF. CDR3 coding DNA: TGTGCCAGCACCGGGGGTGCAGGGAATCAGCCCCAGCATTTT.

This chain links TRBV12-3 or TRBV12-4 with TRBJ2-1; D unclear. This CDR3 contains 13 residues. Trimming shortened V by 5 bases and J by 7 bases, and 12 bases separated the two germline ends. For the CDR3, the DNA is TGTGCCAGCAGTCCCACCTGTGGGAATGAGCAGTTCTTC. Protein product: CASSPTCGNEQFF.

In this sample, this clonotype turned up a few times. V gene TRBV5-1 combines with J gene TRBJ2-3, with 13 nucleotides matching TRBD2. V trimming: 4 bases; J trimming: 5 bases; junction bases outside the gene matches: 10. The CDR3 contains 17 residues. Germline CDR1 is SGHRS and CDR2 is YFSETQ. Here the CDR3 reads CASSPGLAGTLGDTQYF. CDR3 nucleotides: TGCGCCAGCAGCCCGGGACTAGCGGGGACCCTCGGAGATACGCAGTATTTT.

Ten or more counts support this clonotype. This chain connects TRBV20-1 to TRBJ2-1; D could derive from TRBD1 or TRBD2 (6 bases each). Germline loops: CDR1 DFQATT, CDR2 SNEGSKA (reference sequence). The CDR3 loop spans 14 amino acids. V was cut by 4 bases and J by 0 bases, with 10 bases left in between. The CDR3 nucleotides are TGCAGTGCTAAGGGGGGTTTCTCCTACAATGAGCAGTTCTTC. This codes for CSAKGGFSYNEQFF.

This clonotype was seen at least ten times. The rearrangement links TRBV27 to TRBJ2-2; weak D call: TRBD1 (5 bases). There are 13 residues in the CDR3. V shed 3 bases and J shed 6 bases, with 8 bases lying between them. Germline V lookup: CDR1 MNHEY, CDR2 SMNVEV (reference sequence). The CDR3 here is CASSFRVAGELFF. The CDR3 coding sequence is TGTGCCAGCAGTTTCAGGGTTGCCGGGGAGCTGTTTTTT.

This clonotype was observed at least ten times. The V and J genes are TRBV5-1 and TRBJ2-5; 8 nucleotides match TRBD1. V lost 2 bases to trimming and J lost 5 bases; unmatched junction nucleotides: 8. CDR3 length equals 15 residues. The germline V gene encodes CDR1 SGHRS and CDR2 YFSETQ. CDR3 in amino acids: CASSFRTGPRETQYF. CDR3 DNA sequence: TGCGCCAGCAGCTTTCGGACAGGGCCTCGCGAGACCCAGTACTTC.

This clonotype occurred a few times. The chain recombines TRBV11-1 with TRBJ2-7; 7 bases agree with TRBD2. Looked up from germline, CDR1 is SGHAT and CDR2 is FQDESV (reference sequence). The CDR3 is made up of 15 amino acids. V lost 1 base and J lost 2; bases outside the gene matches: 5. CDR3 region: CASSLGREATYEQYF. For the CDR3, the DNA is TGTGCCAGCAGCTTAGGCCGGGAGGCTACCTACGAGCAGTACTTC. Full variable domain (remainder filled in from reference TRBV11-1 and TRBJ2-7): EAEVAQSPRYKITEKSQAVAFWCDPISGHATLYWYRQILGQGPELLVQFQDESVVDDSQLPKDRFSAERLKGVDSTLKIQPAELGDSAMYLCASSLGREATYEQYFGPGTRLTVT.

This clonotype was picked up many times. The gene calls are TRBV12-3 or TRBV12-4 and TRBJ2-5; D not certain. Trimming cost V 5 bases and J 5 bases, with 12 bases left between them. This CDR3 is 13 amino acids long. CDR3 DNA: TGTGCCAGCAGTAATCCCCCACGGGAGACCCAGTACTTC. It encodes CASSNPPRETQYF.

The rearrangement links TRBV3-1 to TRBJ2-7; 7 nucleotides agree with TRBD1. This CDR3 contains 14 residues. CDR1 is LGHDT, CDR2 YNNKEL, per germline (reference sequence). With 6 bases clipped from V and 2 bases from J, the junction kept 7 bases outside the gene matches. Written as DNA, the CDR3 is TGTGCCAGCAGACAAACGACAGGGACCTACGAGCAGTACTTC. This codes for CASRQTTGTYEQYF.

The sample holds a few counts of this clonotype. J is TRBJ2-7 and V is TRBV20-1; possible D gene TRBD2, 6 bases. Trimming cost V 3 bases and J 2 bases, with 17 bases left between them. Looked up from germline, CDR1 is DFQATT and CDR2 is SNEGSKA (reference sequence). CDR3 length: 15 residues. This chain's CDR3 is CSARVPGLNTYEQYF. CDR3 DNA: TGCAGTGCTAGGGTACCGGGACTCAACACCTACGAGCAGTACTTC.

The rearrangement uses TRBV7-9 and TRBJ2-7; 12 bases match TRBD2. V lost 5 bases and J lost 6; bases outside the gene matches: 5. From germline, CDR1 is SEHNR and CDR2 FQNEAQ (reference sequence). The CDR3 totals 14 residues. The DNA for the CDR3 is TGTGCCAGCAGCCGGACTAGCGGGAAGCCCGAGCAGTACTTC. Encoded protein: CASSRTSGKPEQYF.

This clonotype was seen many times. The J gene is TRBJ2-3, the V gene TRBV18; D is unclear. The CDR3 sequence is 12 residues long. Germline values: CDR1 KGHSH, CDR2 LQKENI. V gave up 0 bases and J gave up 5 bases, with 3 bases separating them. The CDR3 bases are TGTGCCAGCTCACCACCTCGAGATACGCAGTATTTT. Residues: CASSPPRDTQYF.

The table lists this clonotype with a few counts. This rearrangement joins TRBV9 to TRBJ2-3; 8 bases fit TRBD1. The CDR3 is made up of 17 amino acids. Germline V CDR1 and CDR2: SGDLS, YYNGEE. With 4 bases clipped from V and 2 bases from J, the junction kept 12 bases outside the gene matches. The CDR3 spells CASSLGQAQSFTDTQYF. The DNA of the CDR3 is TGTGCCAGCAGCCTGGGACAGGCCCAATCCTTCACAGATACGCAGTATTTT.

J is TRBJ1-2 and V is TRBV2; weak D call: TRBD1 (5 bases). The CDR3 consists of 16 residues. The V end was cut by 5 bases, the J end by 2 bases, with 18 bases between. Germline CDR1 and CDR2: SNHLY and FYNNEI. Written as DNA, the CDR3 is TGTGCCAGCAGTTTCCCGGGACGGTACCACAACTATGGCTACACCTTC. It translates to CASSFPGRYHNYGYTF.

The genes are TRBV15 and TRBJ1-2, with unresolved D. Trimming pared 0 bases from V and 6 bases from J, leaving 8 bases between. Germline-derived CDR1 and CDR2 are LNHNV and YYDKDF (reference sequence). The CDR3 contains 13 residues. In nucleotides, the CDR3 is TGTGCCACCAGCAGAGATTCGACAAATGGCTACACCTTC. Translating it yields CATSRDSTNGYTF.

The chain is built from TRBV27 and TRBJ2-6; the match to TRBD1 covers 10 bases. There are 18 residues in the CDR3. CDR1 and CDR2 from the germline V gene are MNHEY and SMNVEV (reference sequence). V gave up 8 bases and J gave up 1 base; unmatched junction bases: 11. Here the CDR3 reads CASSWTGTGASGANVLTF. The CDR3 DNA is TGTGCCAGCTCCTGGACCGGGACAGGGGCATCTGGGGCCAACGTCCTGACTTTC. Full variable domain (rest looked up from reference TRBV27 and TRBJ2-6): EAQVTQNPRYLITVTGKKLTVTCSQNMNHEYMSWYRQDPGLGLRQIYYSMNVEVTDKGDVPEGYKVSRKEKRNFPLILESPSPNQTSLYFCASSWTGTGASGANVLTFGAGSRLTVL.

V usage is TRBV6-2 or TRBV6-3 and J usage is TRBJ2-7; D not certain. Germline loops: CDR1 MNHEY, CDR2 SVGEGT. Trimming took 4 bases from V and 0 from J, leaving 16 bases between them. CDR3 length equals 16 residues. CDR3 sequence (DNA): TGTGCCAGCAGTTCCCCCTACGGGTCGAGCTCCTACGAGCAGTACTTC. Protein: CASSSPYGSSSYEQYF.

J is TRBJ1-1 and V is TRBV5-1; D uncertain. Germline-derived CDR1 and CDR2 are SGHRS and YFSETQ. This CDR3 region has 14 residues. V lost 4 bases and J lost 0, with 10 bases in between. The CDR3 sequence: CASSRQLMNTEAFF. CDR3 nucleotides: TGCGCCAGCAGCCGTCAACTAATGAACACTGAAGCTTTCTTT.

As regards this clonotype: A much larger clone sits a single nucleotide away, making a read error possible. The J gene is TRBJ1-2, the V gene TRBV24-1; D is unclear. Germline values: CDR1 KGHDR, CDR2 SFDVKD. The length of the CDR3 is 13 residues. In DNA form, the CDR3 reads TGTGCCACCAGTGACACGGGCCTCTATGGCTACCCCTTC. Amino acids: CATSDTGLYGYPF.

This clonotype was seen ten or more times. The rearrangement links TRBV29-1 to TRBJ2-1, with TRBD2 matching 8 bases. The germline V gene encodes CDR1 SQVTM and CDR2 ANQGSEA. The CDR3 extends over 14 amino acids. CDR3 region: CSAPGGGPYNEQFF. CDR3 bases: TGCAGTGCACCGGGCGGGGGGCCATACAATGAGCAGTTCTTC.

This clonotype was counted at least ten times. The gene calls are TRBV29-1 and TRBJ2-1, with 11 bases fitting TRBD2. V lost 5 bases and J lost 6; bases outside the gene matches: 3. The CDR3 runs 13 residues. Germline V gives CDR1 SQVTM, CDR2 ANQGSEA. CDR3 in amino acids: CSVPLAGGNEQFF. In DNA, the CDR3 is TGCAGCGTTCCGCTAGCGGGAGGCAATGAGCAGTTCTTC.

This clonotype has ten or more counts. This chain links TRBV29-1 with TRBJ2-1, with 8 bases identical to TRBD1. J gave up 9 bases and V 4 bases, and 8 bases lay outside the gene matches. The CDR3 consists of 13 residues. Germline CDR1 reads SQVTM; CDR2 reads ANQGSEA. CDR3: CSVGSGGWGEQFF. CDR3 coding DNA: TGCAGCGTTGGATCAGGGGGCTGGGGTGAGCAGTTCTTC.

This clonotype was found a few times. The CDR3 protein is CASSQGRPPLHF. CDR3 sequence (DNA): TGCGCCAGCAGCCAAGGGAGGCCACCCCTCCACTTT. V is TRBV4-1 and J is TRBJ1-6; D unresolved. V lost 1 base and J lost 11, with 6 bases in between. Per the germline V gene, CDR1 is MGHRA and CDR2 is YSYEKL. The CDR3 runs 12 residues.

This clonotype showed up many times. The CDR3 DNA follows: TGTGCCAGCAGCTCCACGGTTCTCTACGAGCAGTACGTC. Amino acids: CASSSTVLYEQYV. This chain uses TRBV7-9 with TRBJ2-7; D gene ambiguous. This CDR3 has 13 residues. V dropped 4 bases and J dropped 3 bases, with 10 bases sitting between them. Per the germline V gene, CDR1 is SEHNR and CDR2 is FQNEAQ (reference sequence).